This TCR beta chain was profiled in a study of T cell responses to AZD1222 COVID-19 vaccine. Data came from immunoSEQ multiplex PCR; TCRdb stores just in-frame clones and leaves some out. The sample lists fewer than 150,000 clones, over 85% seen once, with less than 4.5% in the top ten. Details on this clone: Its antigen is still unknown.

Study-wide results and caveats: Spike-specific TCR depth and breadth grew after two AZD1222 doses. Nearly half of the spike-specific TCRs reportedly recognize variant regions that carry no mutations. Donors skewed white British and female; clonal diversity was possibly underestimated.

This clonotype was obtained from an adult in good health. The specimen comprised peripheral blood, sampled on day 0 of AZD1222 vaccination.

The CDR3 loop is CASSLFGERTDTQYF. DNA for the CDR3: TGTGCCAGCAGCTTGTTCGGGGAACGCACAGATACGCAGTATTTT. The gene calls are TRBV7-6 and TRBJ2-3; tentatively, D is TRBD2 (5 bases). The V end lost 3 bases, the J end lost 1 base, and 11 bases lay between the germline ends. The CDR3 contains 15 residues. The germline CDR1 and CDR2 sequences are SGHVS and FNYEAQ.